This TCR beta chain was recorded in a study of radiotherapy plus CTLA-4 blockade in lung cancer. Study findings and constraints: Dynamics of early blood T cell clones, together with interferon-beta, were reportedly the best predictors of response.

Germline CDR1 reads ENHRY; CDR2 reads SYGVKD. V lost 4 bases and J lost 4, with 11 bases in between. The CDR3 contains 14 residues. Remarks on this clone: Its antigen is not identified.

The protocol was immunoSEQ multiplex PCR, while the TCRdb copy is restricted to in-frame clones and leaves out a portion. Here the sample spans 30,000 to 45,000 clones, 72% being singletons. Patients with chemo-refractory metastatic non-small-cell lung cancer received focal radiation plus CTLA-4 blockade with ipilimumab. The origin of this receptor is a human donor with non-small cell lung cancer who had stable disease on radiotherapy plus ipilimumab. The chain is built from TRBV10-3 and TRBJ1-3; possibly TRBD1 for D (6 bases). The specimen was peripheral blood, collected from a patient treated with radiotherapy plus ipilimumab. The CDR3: CAISGQGYGNTIYF. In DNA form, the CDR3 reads TGTGCCATCAGTGGCCAGGGGTACGGAAACACCATATATTTT.